These T cell receptor beta chains were read from a single sample in a study of T cell responses to AZD1222 COVID-19 vaccine. Measured with immunoSEQ multiplex PCR; TCRdb has only the in-frame clones, and not every one. This sample yields 95,000 to 100,000 clones, of which roughly 90% are seen a single time; about 8.3% belongs to the top ten. The sequences come from peripheral blood, collected 28 days after the second AZD1222 dose. All receptors come from an adult who received the AZD1222 COVID-19 vaccine. Both conserved end residues are part of each CDR3. Fields, in order: D gene, clone size, J gene, V gene, CDR3 protein, CDR3 DNA. A D gene is named only where the DNA matches it firmly. The size of a clone is reported for some rows only, either as once, few or many, or as a class for expanded clones.

-,-,TRBJ2-3,TRBV5-6,CASSWDSRARTDTQYF,TGTGCCAGCAGTTGGGACTCTCGGGCTCGCACAGATACGCAGTATTTT
-,-,TRBJ2-7,TRBV21-1,CASSKALWTSGTYEQYF,TGTGCCAGCAGCAAAGCGCTTTGGACTAGCGGTACTTACGAGCAGTACTTC
-,-,TRBJ2-2,TRBV5-4,CASSAGAKLTGELFF,TGTGCCAGCTCGGCGGGGGCGAAACTAACCGGGGAGCTGTTTTTT
-,few,TRBJ1-4,TRBV19,CASGGRRRREKLFF,TGTGCCAGCGGGGGAAGAAGAAGACGTGAAAAACTGTTTTTT
TRBD2,-,TRBJ2-7,TRBV7-9,CASSLPAGDYEQYF,TGTGCCAGCAGCTTACCAGCGGGGGACTACGAGCAGTACTTC
-,-,TRBJ2-7,TRBV4-2,CASSQDPISGSSYEQYF,TGTGCCAGCAGCCAAGATCCTATAAGCGGAAGCTCCTACGAGCAGTACTTC
-,-,TRBJ2-6,TRBV7-9,CASSSSLLQSHSGANVLTF,TGTGCCAGCAGTTCATCTCTTCTACAGTCCCACTCTGGGGCCAACGTCCTGACTTTC
TRBD1,few,TRBJ1-6,TRBV2,CASRTGNNSPLHF,TGTGCCAGCCGGACAGGAAATAATTCACCCCTCCACTTT
-,-,TRBJ2-3,TRBV27,CASGRQAADTQYF,TGTGCCAGCGGGCGACAGGCAGCAGATACGCAGTATTTT
-,-,TRBJ2-5,TRBV19,CASSGNQETQYF,TGTGCCAGTTCAGGGAATCAAGAGACCCAGTACTTC
-,-,TRBJ2-1,TRBV7-2,CASSFPGGNEQFF,TGTGCCAGCAGCTTTCCTGGAGGCAATGAGCAGTTCTTC
TRBD1,-,TRBJ2-7,TRBV4-1,CASSQVAARQGLPYEQYF,TGCGCCAGCAGCCAAGTCGCAGCCCGACAGGGGTTGCCCTACGAGCAGTACTTC
-,few,TRBJ1-1,TRBV11-3,CASSPGANTEAFF,TGTGCCAGCAGCCCTGGCGCGAACACTGAAGCTTTCTTT
-,-,TRBJ1-2,TRBV28,CASSFFREIMGGYTF,TGTGCCAGCAGTTTCTTCAGGGAAATCATGGGTGGCTACACCTTC
-,-,TRBJ2-7,TRBV6-5,CASDKGGYYEQYF,TGTGCCAGCGATAAAGGGGGTTACTACGAGCAGTACTTC
-,-,TRBJ1-1,TRBV3-1/TRBV3-2,CASSKGHSSAVNTEAFF,TGTGCCAGCAGCAAGGGGCACTCTTCAGCCGTGAACACTGAAGCTTTCTTT
-,-,TRBJ1-5,TRBV2,CASSESHQPQHF,TGTGCCAGCAGTGAAAGCCATCAGCCCCAGCATTTT
-,-,TRBJ1-6,TRBV11-2,CASSLLPRGGRNSPLHF,TGTGCCAGCAGCTTATTACCCCGAGGAGGGAGAAATTCACCCCTCCACTTT
-,-,TRBJ1-2,TRBV20-1,CSASLRSLGQAIYGYTF,TGCAGTGCTAGTCTCAGGTCTTTAGGGCAGGCGATCTATGGCTACACCTTC
TRBD1,-,TRBJ1-5,TRBV19,CASSIGGQFNSNQPQHF,TGTGCCAGTAGTATAGGGGGACAGTTCAATAGCAATCAGCCCCAGCATTTT
TRBD1,-,TRBJ2-2,TRBV24-1,CATSGQGVRELFF,TGTGCCACATCGGGACAGGGGGTCCGGGAGCTGTTTTTT
TRBD2,-,TRBJ2-1,TRBV28,CASTSASGMYNEQFF,TGTGCCAGCACCTCGGCTAGCGGGATGTACAATGAGCAGTTCTTC
-,-,TRBJ2-2,TRBV5-1,CASSLSAPSRTGELFF,TGCGCCAGCAGCTTGAGCGCCCCGAGTCGGACCGGGGAGCTGTTTTTT
TRBD2,-,TRBJ2-3,TRBV19,CATTAVAGGSTDTQYF,TGTGCCACTACGGCAGTAGCGGGAGGCAGCACAGATACGCAGTATTTT
-,-,TRBJ2-1,TRBV9,CASSVATRYNEQFF,TGTGCCAGCAGCGTAGCTACCAGATACAATGAGCAGTTCTTC
-,-,TRBJ2-5,TRBV5-5,CASSPSGLFLVETQYF,TGTGCCAGCAGCCCATCTGGACTGTTTCTAGTAGAGACCCAGTACTTC
-,-,TRBJ2-7,TRBV14,CASSQGGVLSSYEQYF,TGTGCCAGCAGCCAAGGGGGAGTCCTGAGCTCCTACGAGCAGTACTTC
-,few,TRBJ2-7,TRBV2,CASTRTDPYEQYF,TGTGCCAGCACAAGGACTGACCCCTACGAGCAGTACTTC
TRBD2,-,TRBJ2-1,TRBV6-5,CASSPGTSALEQFF,TGTGCCAGCAGCCCCGGGACTAGCGCCCTAGAGCAGTTCTTC
-,-,TRBJ1-1,TRBV18,CASSRGPTNEAFF,TGTGCCAGCTCACGAGGGCCTACCAATGAAGCTTTCTTT
-,once,TRBJ1-5,TRBV28,CASSFRQSNQPQHF,TGTGCCAGCAGTTTTCGCCAAAGCAATCAGCCCCAGCATTTT
TRBD2,-,TRBJ2-5,TRBV24-1,CATRPSGKETQYF,TGTGCCACCAGACCTAGCGGGAAAGAGACCCAGTACTTC
TRBD2,-,TRBJ2-7,TRBV7-2,CASSPSGYEQYF,TGTGCCAGCAGCCCTAGCGGTTACGAGCAGTACTTC
TRBD1,-,TRBJ1-1,TRBV7-9,CASTRWDRDTEAFF,TGTGCCAGCACCAGATGGGACAGGGACACTGAAGCTTTCTTT
-,-,TRBJ1-5,TRBV12-3/TRBV12-4,CASSLGGQPQHF,TGTGCCAGCAGTTTAGGAGGCCAGCCCCAGCATTTT
TRBD1,-,TRBJ2-4,TRBV6-2/TRBV6-3,CASSQDRGTKNIQYF,TGTGCCAGCAGCCAGGACAGGGGTACCAAAAACATTCAGTACTTC
-,-,TRBJ2-6,TRBV5-1,CASSYPGTGANVLTF,TGCGCCAGCAGCTACCCGGGCACGGGGGCCAACGTCCTGACTTTC